A single sample gave rise to the 8 T cell receptor beta chains below, sequenced in a study of cytomegalovirus exposure and HLA in healthy donors. Here immunoSEQ multiplex PCR was the method, and the copy in TCRdb shows in-frame clones only, minus some. The sample records 220,000 or so clones, about nine tenths being singletons. The material sequenced was PBMCs. These receptors were taken from a young woman in good health and CMV-seropositive.

V gene TRBV18 combines with J gene TRBJ2-5, with D tentatively TRBD2 (5 bases). This CDR3 is 13 amino acids long. CDR1 and CDR2 from the germline V gene are KGHSH and LQKENI. V lost 2 bases, J lost 5 bases, and 9 bases lay in between. The CDR3 DNA sequence: TGTGCCAGCTCACCAGGAGGTTTGGAGACCCAGTACTTC. It codes for CASSPGGLETQYF.

The genes are TRBV11-2 and TRBJ2-2; D is perhaps TRBD1 (5 bases). CDR1 is SGHAT, CDR2 FQNNGV, per germline. The CDR3 runs to 16 residues. Trimming removed 2 bases at V and 9 bases at J, with 19 bases between. As DNA, the CDR3 is TGTGCCAGCAGCTTACCTTGGTCCAGGGTATCCCGGGAGCTGTTTTTT. Translation gives CASSLPWSRVSRELFF.

The chain recombines TRBV11-2 with TRBJ2-3, with D tentatively TRBD2 (6 bases). Deletions cut 2 bases from V and 2 bases from J, with 17 bases between. This CDR3 is 17 amino acids long. The germline CDR1 and CDR2 sequences are SGHAT and FQNNGV. The CDR3 DNA reads as TGTGCCAGCAGCTTACGTTCCGGGGGTCTAGACACAGATACGCAGTATTTT. It codes for CASSLRSGGLDTDTQYF.

The chain uses TRBV7-8 and TRBJ1-1; D gene unclear. Germline lookup yields CDR1 SGHVS and CDR2 FQNEAQ. CDR3 length: 13 amino acids. The germline V and J ends were trimmed by 6 bases and 1 base, with 9 bases remaining between them. CDR3 region: CASSHQENTEAFF. As DNA, the CDR3 is TGTGCCAGCAGTCATCAGGAGAACACTGAAGCTTTCTTT.

The chain has TRBV7-8 and TRBJ2-7; 12 positions agree with TRBD2. V gave up 1 base and J gave up 1 base; unmatched junction bases: 11. The CDR3 runs to 19 residues. CDR1 SGHVS and CDR2 FQNEAQ come from the germline V gene. CDR3 sequence: CASSLERGLAGRRSYEQYF. The CDR3, as DNA: TGTGCCAGCAGCTTAGAGCGGGGACTAGCGGGCCGACGGTCCTACGAGCAGTACTTC.

The chain is built from TRBV4-1 and TRBJ1-2; 8 bases agree with TRBD1. Trimming cost V 3 bases and J 0 bases; bases outside gene matches: 15. Germline V lookup: CDR1 MGHRA, CDR2 YSYEKL. The CDR3 extends over 19 amino acids. The CDR3 sequence is CASSQIGAGRGHSNYGYTF. The CDR3 DNA follows: TGCGCCAGCAGCCAGATTGGGGCGGGCAGGGGGCATTCTAACTATGGCTACACCTTC.

J is TRBJ2-1 and V is TRBV7-3; the D is unclear. Germline assignment: CDR1 SGHTA and CDR2 FQGTGA. The CDR3 contains 16 residues. V was pared by 10 bases and J by 0 bases, with 19 bases between. The CDR3 loop reads CATSAEGVSSYNEQFF. CDR3 in DNA: TGTGCCACCAGTGCCGAAGGAGTTAGCTCCTACAATGAGCAGTTCTTC.

About this clone itself: The sample holds other DNA sequences that translate to the same CDR3. The chain uses TRBV28 and TRBJ1-2; D might be TRBD1 (5 bases). The CDR3 runs to 13 residues. Germline V lookup: CDR1 MDHEN, CDR2 SYDVKM. Between the trimmed V and J ends, which lost 2 bases and 2 bases, there was a span of 6 bases. The CDR3 sequence is CASSLGGNYGYTF. DNA for the CDR3: TGTGCCAGCAGTTTAGGGGGGAACTATGGCTACACCTTC.